These 17 T cell receptor beta chains share one sample of origin, sequenced in a study of shared clonotypes between healthy human individuals. The assay was immunoSEQ multiplex PCR, and TCRdb's table has in-frame clones only and misses some. The table lists approximately 1.5 million clones, 98% of them singletons. Sequencing was carried out using naive CD4+ T cells sorted from blood. As for subset: CD45RA+ positively selected. The receptors here all came from a man under 40 in good health.

The chain links TRBV5-4 to TRBJ2-5, with no clear D. The CDR3 has 14 residues. Looked up from germline, CDR1 is SGHNT and CDR2 is YYREEE (reference sequence). Trimming removed 2 bases from V and 1 base from J, with 9 bases in between. CDR3 loop: CASSFGSFQETQYF. CDR3 bases: TGTGCCAGCAGCTTCGGCAGCTTCCAAGAGACCCAGTACTTC.

The gene calls are TRBV7-9 and TRBJ2-2; 7 nucleotides align to TRBD1. V trimming: 7 bases; J trimming: 4 bases; junction bases outside the gene matches: 6. Looked up from germline, CDR1 is SEHNR and CDR2 is FQNEAQ (reference sequence). There are 14 residues in the CDR3. The CDR3 bases are TGTGCCAGCACCACCACAGGGGCCACCGGGGAGCTGTTTTTT. It encodes CASTTTGATGELFF.

This sequence joins TRBV25-1 and TRBJ2-7; TRBD2 agrees at 7 bases. CDR1 is MGHDK, CDR2 SYGVNS, per germline. The V gene end was trimmed by 3 bases and the J gene end by 2 bases; junction bases not matched to a gene: 7. The CDR3 has 15 amino acids. DNA of the CDR3: TGTGCCAGCAGTGACGGAGGCGGGAGCGCCTACGAGCAGTACTTC. Protein sequence: CASSDGGGSAYEQYF.

This chain links TRBV25-1 with TRBJ2-1; 8 bases line up with TRBD2. Per germline, CDR1 MGHDK and CDR2 SYGVNS. V trimming: 4 bases; J trimming: 4 bases; junction bases outside the gene matches: 3. The CDR3 covers 14 residues. The CDR3 DNA follows: TGTGCCAGCAGTGTTAGCGGGGAATACAATGAGCAGTTCTTC. This codes for CASSVSGEYNEQFF.

To note about this clone: One end of the junction does not line up with germline, which may come from a read error. The rearrangement joins TRBV7-7 to TRBJ2-2; D perhaps matches TRBD2 (5 bases). In germline, CDR1 is SSHAT, CDR2 FNYEAQ (reference sequence). CDR3 length: 13 residues. CDR3 in DNA: TGTGCTAGCAGCTTAGGAGGTGCCGGGGAGCTGTTTTTT. Its translation is CASSLGGAGELFF.

The chain recombines TRBV28 with TRBJ2-3; D may be TRBD1 (6 bases). V was clipped by 5 bases and J by 2 bases, with 17 bases between them. The CDR3 extends over 16 amino acids. The germline CDR1 and CDR2 sequences are MDHEN and SYDVKM. CDR3 in amino acids: CASSPNRVRNTDTQYF. The CDR3, as DNA: TGTGCCAGCAGTCCTAACAGGGTTCGAAACACAGATACGCAGTATTTT.

This chain links TRBV6-5 with TRBJ2-7; the D gene is possibly TRBD1 (6 bases). V lost 4 bases and J 3 bases, leaving 19 bases between the germline ends. The CDR3 has 16 amino acids. The germline V gene has CDR1 MNHEY and CDR2 SVGAGI. Here the CDR3 reads CASSFRITGIDYEQYF. In DNA, the CDR3 is TGTGCCAGCAGTTTCCGGATCACAGGGATTGACTACGAGCAGTACTTC.

The rearrangement links TRBV20-1 to TRBJ2-1; 7 positions match TRBD2. After removal of 6 bases from V and 8 bases from J, the junction contained 4 bases not matched to a gene. Germline CDR1 reads DFQATT; CDR2 reads SNEGSKA (reference sequence). The CDR3 is made up of 11 amino acids. CDR3 protein: CSALGGYEQFF. For the CDR3, the DNA is TGCAGTGCCCTCGGGGGGTATGAGCAGTTCTTC.

The J gene is TRBJ2-7, the V gene TRBV11-2, with D perhaps TRBD1 or TRBD2 (5 bases each). The V end was cut by 0 bases, the J end by 3 bases, with 12 bases between. The length of the CDR3 is 15 residues. The germline CDR1 and CDR2 sequences are SGHAT and FQNNGV. The CDR3 DNA is TGTGCCAGCAGCTTAGATCGGGGACGGTTCTACGAGCAGTACTTC. This codes for CASSLDRGRFYEQYF.

The rearrangement links TRBV7-2 to TRBJ2-7; 7 nucleotides align to TRBD1. V lost 5 bases to trimming and J lost 2 bases; unmatched junction nucleotides: 6. The CDR3 extends over 14 amino acids. Germline V lookup: CDR1 SGHTA, CDR2 FQGNSA. This chain's CDR3 is CASSHPGQPYEQYF. The CDR3 region has the DNA TGTGCCAGCAGCCATCCGGGACAGCCCTACGAGCAGTACTTC.

A note on this clone: Other DNA sequences of this sample code for an identical CDR3. This chain joins TRBV7-3 and TRBJ2-7; 9 nucleotides line up with TRBD2. J lost 6 bases, V lost 6 bases, and 6 bases had no gene match. The CDR3 is 13 amino acids. Germline CDR1 reads SGHTA; CDR2 reads FQGTGA. CDR3 coding DNA: TGTGCCAGCAGTTTAGCGGGAGTTGGCGAGCAGTACTTC. Its translation is CASSLAGVGEQYF. Supplemented by reference TRBV7-3 and TRBJ2-7, the full variable domain reads GAGVSQTPSNKVTEKGKYVELRCDPISGHTALYWYRQSLGQGPEFLIYFQGTGAADDSGLPNDRFFAVRPEGSVSTLKIQRTERGDSAVYLCASSLAGVGEQYFGPGTRLTVT.

This sequence joins TRBV6-5 and TRBJ1-2; D gene unclear. V was pared by 0 bases and J by 7 bases, with 12 bases between. This CDR3 has 14 amino acids. Germline-derived CDR1 and CDR2 are MNHEY and SVGAGI. DNA for the CDR3: TGTGCCAGCAGTTACTCGTTGGAGGCGCTTGGCTACACCTTC. This sequence encodes CASSYSLEALGYTF.

V gene TRBV7-8 combines with J gene TRBJ1-3; D gene ambiguous. Germline CDR1 SGHVS, CDR2 FQNEAQ. CDR3 length: 15 amino acids. V was trimmed by 1 base and J by 4 bases, leaving 11 bases between them. CDR3 protein: CASSLGPAPGNTIYF. In DNA form, the CDR3 reads TGTGCCAGCAGCTTAGGTCCAGCCCCCGGAAACACCATATATTTT.

The rearrangement links TRBV7-9 to TRBJ2-1, with D maybe TRBD1 (6 bases). Germline assignment: CDR1 SEHNR and CDR2 FQNEAQ (reference sequence). V was pared by 2 bases and J by 4 bases, with 9 bases between. There are 14 residues in the CDR3. The DNA for the CDR3 is TGTGCCAGCAGCTTACCGGGGACATACAATGAGCAGTTCTTC. Translating it yields CASSLPGTYNEQFF.

The chain is built from TRBV28 and TRBJ1-5; TRBD1 matches 7 bases. The germline gives CDR1 MDHEN, CDR2 SYDVKM. The CDR3 runs to 17 residues. The V segment lost 6 bases and the J segment 4 bases; nucleotides outside the gene matches: 15. The CDR3 DNA is TGTGCCAGCAGCTTAGTAAAAGGGGGCGCGGGGAATCAGCCCCAGCATTTT. Its protein is CASSLVKGGAGNQPQHF.

The chain recombines TRBV7-9 with TRBJ2-1; a possible D gene is TRBD2 (6 bases). Between the trimmed V and J ends, which lost 10 bases and 5 bases, there was a span of 21 bases. CDR1 is SEHNR, CDR2 FQNEAQ, per germline (reference sequence). This CDR3 has 15 amino acids. In DNA, the CDR3 is TGTGCCATAACAGACTCGGGGAGCGGGCACAATGAGCAGTTCTTC. Amino acids: CAITDSGSGHNEQFF.

The chain couples TRBV28 to TRBJ2-1, with D uncertain. The CDR3 extends over 12 amino acids. Germline CDR1 is MDHEN and CDR2 is SYDVKM. Trimming took 6 bases from V and 7 from J, leaving 10 bases between them. The CDR3, as DNA: TGTGCCAGCAGCCTCTTACGGAATGAGCAGTTCTTC. Translating it yields CASSLLRNEQFF.